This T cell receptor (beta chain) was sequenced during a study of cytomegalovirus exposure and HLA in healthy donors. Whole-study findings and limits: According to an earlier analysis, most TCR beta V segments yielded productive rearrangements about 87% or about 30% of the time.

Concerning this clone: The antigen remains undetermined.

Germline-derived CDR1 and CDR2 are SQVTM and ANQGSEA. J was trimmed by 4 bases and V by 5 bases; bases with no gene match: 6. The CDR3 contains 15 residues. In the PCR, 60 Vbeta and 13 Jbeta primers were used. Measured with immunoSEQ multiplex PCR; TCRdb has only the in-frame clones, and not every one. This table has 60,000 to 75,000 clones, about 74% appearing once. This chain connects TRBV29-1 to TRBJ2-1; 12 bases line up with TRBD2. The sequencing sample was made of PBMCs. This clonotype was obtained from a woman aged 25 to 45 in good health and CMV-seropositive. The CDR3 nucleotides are TGCAGCGTTCCCCAGACTAGCGGGAGATACAATGAGCAGTTCTTC. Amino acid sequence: CSVPQTSGRYNEQFF.